The following is a T cell receptor beta chain sequence with its context. The junction does not match germline at one end; this may be a read error. This CDR3 comprises 13 residues. Germline V gene data show CDR1 as ENHRY and CDR2 as SYGVKD. The data derive from a study of CD8 T cells in acute hepatitis C reinfection. Only in-frame clones appear in the TCRdb table, and some are missing; sequencing was by immunoSEQ multiplex PCR. This table has some 40,000 clones, around nine tenths appearing once. Noted time point: naive CD8 control sorted from an acute-time-point sample. The TCR originated in a man younger than 45 with chronic hepatitis C. The sample comprised naive CD8+ T cells from PBMCs. V and J are TRBV10-3 and TRBJ1-5, with 8 bases identical to TRBD1. In DNA, the CDR3 is TGCGCCACCTCAGGGGGCATCAATCAGCCCCAGCATTTT. Its translation: CATSGGINQPQHF.